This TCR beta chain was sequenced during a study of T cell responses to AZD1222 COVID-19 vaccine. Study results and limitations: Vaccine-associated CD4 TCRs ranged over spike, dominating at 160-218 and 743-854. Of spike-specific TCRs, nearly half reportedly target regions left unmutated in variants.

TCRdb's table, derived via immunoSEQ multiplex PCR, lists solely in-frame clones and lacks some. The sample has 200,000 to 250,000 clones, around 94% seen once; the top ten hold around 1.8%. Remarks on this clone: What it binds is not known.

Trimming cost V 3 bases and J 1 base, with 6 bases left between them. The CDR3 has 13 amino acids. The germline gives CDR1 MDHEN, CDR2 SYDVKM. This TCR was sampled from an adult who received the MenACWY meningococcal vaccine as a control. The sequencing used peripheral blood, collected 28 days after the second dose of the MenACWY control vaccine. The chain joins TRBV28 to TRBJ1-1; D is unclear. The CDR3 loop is CASSLLGNTEAFF. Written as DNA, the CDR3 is TGTGCCAGCAGTTTGCTAGGGAACACTGAAGCTTTCTTT.